This T cell receptor (beta chain) was captured in a study of beta chain features in type 1 diabetes. At the level of the study: Examination covered under 110 million sorted cells spanning all samples. Broader study findings: Patients' naive, central memory and regulatory TCRB repertoires appeared more alike than those of healthy donors. Within each of all four CD4+ subsets, Type 1 diabetes patients had TCRB CDR3s that were moderately but significantly shorter.

Expressed TCRB transcripts were sequenced after all isolated RNA was converted to cDNA. Clones were sequenced by immunoSEQ multiplex PCR, and TCRdb holds only the in-frame ones, with some missing. The sample has hundreds of thousands of clones; less than 20% are singletons. This clone was counted between two and nine times. Its specificity is unknown. The identical CDR3 is also encoded by other nucleotide sequences in the sample. Germline assignment: CDR1 SQVTM and CDR2 ANQGSEA. The CDR3 runs to 13 residues. The chain couples TRBV29-1 to TRBJ2-5; the D is unclear. TRBJ2-7 explains the end of the DNA better; the J call may be wrong. Sequenced sample: naive CD4+ T cells from blood. The receptor's source is a man younger than 35 in good health. The CDR3 spells CSVAGRLSYEQYF. CDR3 bases: TGCAGCGTTGCAGGTCGCCTCTCCTACGAGCAGTACTTC.